These 18 T cell receptor beta chains share one sample of origin, sequenced in a study of blood T cells in healthy people across ages. With a J-beta primer mix and a sample-barcoded 5' primer, a second PCR ran about 7 to 12 cycles. TCRdb re-called the 5' RACE reads through MiXCR, storing one row per CDR3 protein. The data show about 900,000 distinct CDR3 sequences, around 46% seen once. Sequenced sample: blood. These receptors originate from a young man in good health.

In its sample, this clonotype was seen a few times. The rearrangement links TRBV29-1 to TRBJ2-7, with 7 bases that match TRBD1. This CDR3 is built from 14 residues. Per the germline V gene, CDR1 is SQVTM and CDR2 is ANQGSEA. The trim removed 6 bases at V and 0 bases at J, leaving 8 bases unmatched. CDR3 sequence (DNA): TGCAGCGTGGGGTCTAGGGGGCCCTCCTACGAGCAGTACTTC. This gives the protein CSVGSRGPSYEQYF.

The rearrangement links TRBV5-8 to TRBJ2-5; D gene ambiguous. The CDR3 is made up of 16 amino acids. With 6 bases removed from V and 5 bases from J, the gap between germline ends came to 23 bases. Germline V gene sequence: CDR1 SGHTS, CDR2 YDEGEE. The CDR3 protein is CASTLGTVTSWETQYF. The DNA for the CDR3 is TGTGCCAGCACTCTGGGAACTGTAACTTCCTGGGAGACCCAGTACTTC.

This clonotype was counted only a few times. The chain couples TRBV9 to TRBJ2-1; a weak D match, TRBD2 (6 bases). Germline values: CDR1 SGDLS, CDR2 YYNGEE. V lost 0 bases and J lost 7, with 14 bases in between. There are 15 residues in the CDR3. The CDR3 region is CASSVGGGKRNEQFF. For the CDR3, the DNA is TGTGCCAGCAGCGTAGGGGGCGGGAAGCGGAATGAGCAGTTCTTC.

The chain links TRBV6-2 or TRBV6-3 to TRBJ2-1, with a tentative D call TRBD2 (6 bases). The CDR3 runs to 15 residues. Germline loops: CDR1 MNHEY, CDR2 SVGEGT. Trimming removed 10 bases from V and 4 bases from J, with 20 bases in between. The CDR3 sequence: CATLDWAGNYNEQFF. In nucleotides, the CDR3 is TGTGCCACCCTGGACTGGGCGGGGAATTACAATGAGCAGTTCTTC.

The chain is built from TRBV6-5 and TRBJ1-2; D is undetermined. The CDR3 runs to 15 residues. CDR1 and CDR2 (germline): MNHEY, SVGAGI. The V end was cut by 4 bases, the J end by 0 bases, with 12 bases between. This chain's CDR3 is CASSSRRTTNYGYTF. In nucleotides, the CDR3 is TGTGCCAGCAGTTCTAGACGGACTACTAACTATGGCTACACCTTC.

Concerning this clonotype: A much bigger clone sits one base away, suggesting this may be a read error. CDR3 nucleotide sequence: TGTGTCAGCAAGTCCGGGGTCGCTGGCATTCAGTACTTC. Protein: CVSKSGVAGIQYF. This chain links TRBV12-3 or TRBV12-4 with TRBJ2-4, with D perhaps matching TRBD2 (5 bases). The CDR3 extends over 13 amino acids.

The CDR3 nucleotides read TGTGCCAGCAGCCTTTTGACAGGCGATAATTCACCCCTCCACTTT. The encoded protein is CASSLLTGDNSPLHF. The chain employs TRBV14 and TRBJ1-6; possibly TRBD1 for D (6 bases). Trimming removed 4 bases from V and 5 bases from J, with 12 bases in between. This CDR3 is built from 15 residues. CDR1 and CDR2 (germline): SGHDN, FVKESK.

The DNA for the CDR3 is TGCAGTGCTAGCGGACGCGGGAGAGCGGGGCACTACGAGCAGTACTTC. It yields the protein CSASGRGRAGHYEQYF. The J gene is TRBJ2-7, the V gene TRBV20-1, with 7 bases fitting TRBD2. This CDR3 spans 16 amino acids. The germline V gene has CDR1 DFQATT and CDR2 SNEGSKA (reference sequence). Losses at the gene ends were 3 bases for V and 3 bases for J; bases not matched to a gene: 14.

This clonotype has at least ten counts. It is unclear where the CDR3 begins or ends on the DNA, so no DNA is shown, and the CDR3 is as TCRdb lists it. The rearrangement joins TRBV7-9 to TRBJ1-2. The CDR3 length is 16 residues, termini included. Germline-derived CDR1 and CDR2 are SEHNR and FQNEAQ (reference sequence). The CDR3 here is CASSSNALRAVAIGTF.

There are a few counts of this clonotype. The J gene is TRBJ1-5, the V gene TRBV2; 7 bases are shared with TRBD1. The CDR3 totals 15 residues. The germline CDR1 and CDR2 sequences are SNHLY and FYNNEI. J was trimmed by 7 bases and V by 10 bases; bases with no gene match: 16. CDR3 in DNA: TGTGCCACCCACCCCGGGACAGAAGGTCGGCAGCCCCAGCATTTT. It codes for CATHPGTEGRQPQHF.

The genes are TRBV6-6 and TRBJ1-1, with D unclear. The germline gives CDR1 MNHNY, CDR2 SVGAGI (reference sequence). The CDR3 length is 14 residues. V was cut by 5 bases and J by 4 bases, with 14 bases left in between. Here the CDR3 DNA reads TGTGCCAGCAGTGACCCCAGGCTAGGCACTGAAGCTTTCTTT. Protein product: CASSDPRLGTEAFF.

On this clonotype: This clone may be a read error of a much larger clone one base away. The gene calls are TRBV2 and TRBJ1-1, with a tentative D call TRBD1 (6 bases). The CDR3 has 14 amino acids. Germline CDR1 is SNHLY and CDR2 is FYNNEI. Deletions cut 5 bases from V and 4 bases from J, with 14 bases between. The CDR3 DNA sequence: TGTGCCAGCAGTTTAAGGGGGAGTAGCACTGAAGCTTTCTTT. It specifies CASSLRGSSTEAFF.

The genes are TRBV12-3 or TRBV12-4 and TRBJ2-5; 7 bases are a match to TRBD1. This CDR3 region has 15 residues. The trim removed 6 bases at V and 0 bases at J, leaving 7 bases unmatched. The CDR3 DNA reads as TGTGCCAGCAGCCAATCGGGACAGAACCAAGAGACCCAGTACTTC. This codes for CASSQSGQNQETQYF.

The rearrangement uses TRBV29-1 and TRBJ2-2, with TRBD1 matching 10 bases. Germline trimming cut 6 bases from V and 5 bases from J; bases unmatched to any gene: 12. The germline V gene encodes CDR1 SQVTM and CDR2 ANQGSEA. The CDR3 spans 16 residues. In DNA, the CDR3 is TGCAGCGTACAAAATACGGGACAGGGGCGGACCGGGGAGCTGTTTTTT. This translates into CSVQNTGQGRTGELFF.

The rearrangement uses TRBV9 and TRBJ2-7; 7 bases agree with TRBD2. Germline CDR1 reads SGDLS; CDR2 reads YYNGEE. V shed 3 bases, J shed 5 bases, and the junction held 11 bases outside the gene matches. The CDR3 runs 15 residues. The CDR3 sequence is CASSASGVKVNEQYF. DNA of the CDR3: TGTGCCAGCAGCGCGAGCGGGGTGAAGGTCAACGAGCAGTACTTC. Full variable domain (remainder filled in from reference TRBV9 and TRBJ2-7): DSGVTQTPKHLITATGQRVTLRCSPRSGDLSVYWYQQSLDQGLQFLIQYYNGEERAKGNILERFSAQQFPDLHSELNLSSLELGDSALYFCASSASGVKVNEQYFGPGTRLTVT.

This rearrangement joins TRBV30 to TRBJ2-4; D may be TRBD1 or TRBD2 (5 bases each). CDR3 length: 12 residues. Germline CDR1 and CDR2: GTSNPN and SVGIG (reference sequence). With 2 bases removed from V and 15 bases from J, the gap between germline ends came to 17 bases. The CDR3 spells CAWSPERGERYF. The CDR3 DNA follows: TGTGCCTGGAGTCCTGAACGGGGCGAGCGGTACTTC.

The rearrangement joins TRBV20-1 to TRBJ2-5; D gene ambiguous. CDR1 and CDR2 from the germline V gene are DFQATT and SNEGSKA (reference sequence). CDR3 size: 15 residues. V lost 1 base, J lost 1 base, and 13 bases lay in between. CDR3 protein: CSARAPHEAQETQYF. The CDR3 DNA sequence: TGCAGTGCTAGAGCCCCCCATGAGGCCCAAGAGACCCAGTACTTC.

Points on this clonotype: The junction departs from the called germline gene at one end, perhaps through a read error. V is TRBV7-7 and J is TRBJ2-6, with D possibly matching TRBD2 (5 bases). The germline V gene encodes CDR1 SSHAT and CDR2 FNYEAQ (reference sequence). This CDR3 region has 20 residues. The CDR3 spells CASSVMRGNPISSGANVLTF. The CDR3 nucleotides read TGTGCTAGCAGCGTAATGCGAGGGAATCCCATTTCTTCTGGGGCCAACGTCCTGACTTTC.